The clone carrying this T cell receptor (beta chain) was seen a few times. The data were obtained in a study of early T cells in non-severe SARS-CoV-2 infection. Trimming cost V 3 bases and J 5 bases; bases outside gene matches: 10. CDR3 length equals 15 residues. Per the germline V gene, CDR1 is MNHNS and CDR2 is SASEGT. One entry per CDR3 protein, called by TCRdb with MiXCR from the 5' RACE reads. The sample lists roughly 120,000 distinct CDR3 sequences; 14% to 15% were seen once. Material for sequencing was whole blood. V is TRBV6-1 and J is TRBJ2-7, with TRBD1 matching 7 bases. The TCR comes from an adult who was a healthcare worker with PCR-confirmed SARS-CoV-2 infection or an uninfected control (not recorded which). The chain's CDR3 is CASSEFEGARDEQYF. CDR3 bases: TGTGCCAGCAGTGAGTTTGAGGGGGCACGGGACGAGCAGTACTTC.